This T cell receptor (beta chain) was sequenced during a study of T cell responses to AZD1222 COVID-19 vaccine. Generated by immunoSEQ multiplex PCR, the TCRdb table keeps only in-frame clones and is missing some. Of around 110,000 clones listed, around 88% are singletons. V was clipped by 3 bases and J by 0 bases, with 12 bases between them. The CDR3 loop spans 16 amino acids. Looked up from germline, CDR1 is LGHNA and CDR2 is YNFKEQ. A note on this clone: No antigen is known for it.

Whole-study results and caveats: At baseline, just five or six AZD1222 recipients tested seropositive. Researchers took repertoire samples only after the peak T cell response had come. Regions 160-218 and 743-854 dominated among vaccine-associated CD4 TCRs spanning spike.

The sequences come from peripheral blood, collected on day 0 of AZD1222 vaccination. V gene TRBV4-2 combines with J gene TRBJ1-5, with D tentatively TRBD1 (5 bases). The source of this sequence is an adult in good health. The CDR3 bases are TGTGCCAGCAGCCAGAGGGACGGTAATAGCAATCAGCCCCAGCATTTT. Its translation is CASSQRDGNSNQPQHF.